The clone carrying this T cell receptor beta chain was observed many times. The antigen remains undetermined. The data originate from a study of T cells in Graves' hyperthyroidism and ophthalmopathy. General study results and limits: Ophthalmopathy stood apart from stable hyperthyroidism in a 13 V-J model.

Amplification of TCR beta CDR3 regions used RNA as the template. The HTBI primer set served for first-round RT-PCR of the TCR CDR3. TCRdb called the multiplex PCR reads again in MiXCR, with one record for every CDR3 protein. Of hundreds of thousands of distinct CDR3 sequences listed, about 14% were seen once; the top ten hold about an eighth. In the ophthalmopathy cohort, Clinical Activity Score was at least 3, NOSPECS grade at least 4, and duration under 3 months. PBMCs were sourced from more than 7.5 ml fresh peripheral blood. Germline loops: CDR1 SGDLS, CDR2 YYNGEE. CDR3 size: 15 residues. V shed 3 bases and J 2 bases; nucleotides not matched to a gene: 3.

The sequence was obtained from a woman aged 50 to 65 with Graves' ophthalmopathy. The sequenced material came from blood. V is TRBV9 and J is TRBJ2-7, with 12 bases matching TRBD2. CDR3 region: CASSALAGGPYEQYF. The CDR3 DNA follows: TGTGCCAGCAGCGCTCTAGCGGGAGGGCCCTACGAGCAGTACTTC.